The 12 T cell receptor beta chains below all came from one sample that was sequenced in a study of T cells in Graves' hyperthyroidism and ophthalmopathy. RNA transcripts served as the template for amplifying TCR beta CDR3 regions. The HTBI primer set drove a first-round RT-PCR of the TCR CDR3. TCRdb reprocessed the multiplex PCR reads via MiXCR and lists one record per CDR3 protein. The sample lists fewer than 800,000 distinct CDR3 sequences, roughly 15% occurring once. Sequencing was carried out using blood. The receptor set was obtained from a man aged 18-30 years with Graves' hyperthyroidism.

This clonotype has only a few counts. This chain uses TRBV25-1 with TRBJ2-7; weak D call: TRBD1 (5 bases). V lost 0 bases and J lost 5, with 11 bases in between. Germline CDR1 is MGHDK and CDR2 is SYGVNS. The CDR3 runs 14 residues. CDR3 nucleotides: TGTGCCAGCAGTGAATACGGGCAGGGCCACGAGCAGTACTTC. Its protein is CASSEYGQGHEQYF.

The chain joins TRBV25-1 to TRBJ2-1; D remains unclear. Germline V gives CDR1 MGHDK, CDR2 SYGVNS. The CDR3 length is 16 residues. V lost 7 bases to trimming and J lost 0 bases, with 16 bases between them. The CDR3 DNA sequence: TGTGCCAGCACCTCAAGCCAACAGAGCTCCTACAATGAGCAGTTCTTC. Translating it yields CASTSSQQSSYNEQFF. Full variable domain (outside the CDR3, taken from reference TRBV25-1 and TRBJ2-1): EADIYQTPRYLVIGTGKKITLECSQTMGHDKMYWYQQDPGMELHLIHYSYGVNSTEKGDLSSESTVSRIRTEHFPLTLESARPSHTSQYLCASTSSQQSSYNEQFFGPGTRLTVL.

This clonotype occurred a few times. The J gene is TRBJ2-7, the V gene TRBV29-1; D is unresolved. Per the germline V gene, CDR1 is SQVTM and CDR2 is ANQGSEA. The CDR3 consists of 13 residues. V lost 8 bases and J lost 0, with 14 bases in between. Here the CDR3 reads CSIYRENSYEQYF. The CDR3 nucleotides are TGCAGCATATACAGAGAGAACTCCTACGAGCAGTACTTC.

Ten or more counts support this clonotype. The chain has TRBV2 and TRBJ2-1, with 7 bases fitting TRBD2. This CDR3 contains 15 residues. In germline, CDR1 is SNHLY, CDR2 FYNNEI. V shed 7 bases, J shed 3 bases, and the junction held 9 bases outside the gene matches. The CDR3 region has the DNA TGTGCCAGCATTGCTAGCGGTCAACGCTACAATGAGCAGTTCTTC. Protein sequence: CASIASGQRYNEQFF.

V gene TRBV19 combines with J gene TRBJ2-2; D gene uncertain. Between the trimmed V and J ends, which lost 8 bases and 0 bases, there was a span of 10 bases. This CDR3 contains 14 residues. Per the germline V gene, CDR1 is LNHDA and CDR2 is SQIVND (reference sequence). CDR3 sequence (DNA): TGTGCCAGTTACTCTAAAACGAACACCGGGGAGCTGTTTTTT. Protein: CASYSKTNTGELFF.

This clonotype came up a few times. The chain couples TRBV3-1 to TRBJ2-6; D gene uncertain. The CDR3 spans 14 residues. V was pared by 3 bases and J by 2 bases, with 5 bases between. The germline V gene has CDR1 LGHDT and CDR2 YNNKEL (reference sequence). CDR3 nucleotides: TGTGCCAGCAGCCAGGAAACTGGGGCCAACGTCCTGACTTTC. This codes for CASSQETGANVLTF.

The chain couples TRBV14 to TRBJ2-5, with D tentatively TRBD1 (5 bases). Trimming took off 1 base at V and 5 bases at J, with 14 bases between the two ends. Germline V gene data show CDR1 as SGHDN and CDR2 as FVKESK. This CDR3 spans 15 amino acids. The CDR3 loop reads CASSQVRTIRETQYF. In DNA, the CDR3 is TGTGCCAGCAGCCAAGTTAGGACAATCCGGGAGACCCAGTACTTC.

This clonotype was detected only a few times. The V call is TRBV28, the J call TRBJ1-1, with TRBD1 as a possible D gene (6 bases). Trimming left V 3 bases short and J 4 bases short, with 12 bases between. Germline V gene sequence: CDR1 MDHEN, CDR2 SYDVKM. The length of the CDR3 is 14 residues. In DNA, the CDR3 is TGTGCCAGCAGTTTTATGGGGGCGAGCACTGAAGCTTTCTTT. Protein: CASSFMGASTEAFF.

The sample holds many counts of this clonotype. This sequence joins TRBV28 and TRBJ2-4; 8 bases agree with TRBD1. The V and J ends lost 5 bases and 0 bases, in that order; junction bases with no gene match: 9. The length of the CDR3 is 17 residues. CDR1 and CDR2 from the germline V gene are MDHEN and SYDVKM. In DNA form, the CDR3 reads TGTGCCAGCAGTGCCCCCGGGACAGGCATAGCCAAAAACATTCAGTACTTC. This encodes CASSAPGTGIAKNIQYF.

This chain links TRBV9 with TRBJ1-4; D ambiguous. In germline, CDR1 is SGDLS, CDR2 YYNGEE. V lost 0 bases, J lost 7 bases, and 13 bases lay in between. The CDR3 consists of 15 residues. CDR3 loop: CASSVEGGGGEKLFF. The CDR3 coding sequence is TGTGCCAGCAGCGTAGAAGGAGGAGGAGGTGAAAAACTGTTTTTT.

There are many counts of this clonotype. This sequence joins TRBV12-3 or TRBV12-4 and TRBJ2-7; 10 bases map to TRBD2. The ends lost 3 bases at V and 6 bases at J; junction bases unmatched: 8. The CDR3 loop spans 15 amino acids. The CDR3 reads CASSFRLAGVGEQYF. The DNA for the CDR3 is TGTGCCAGCAGTTTTCGTCTAGCGGGAGTGGGCGAGCAGTACTTC.

The V call is TRBV18, the J call TRBJ2-1, with TRBD2 matching over 10 bases. Germline CDR1 KGHSH, CDR2 LQKENI. The CDR3 length is 16 residues. The J segment lost 8 bases and the V segment lost 3 bases, leaving 10 bases of the junction unmatched. The CDR3 DNA reads as TGTGCCAGCTCACCGGTACCTAGCGGGAGCTCCCATGAGCAGTTCTTC. This encodes CASSPVPSGSSHEQFF.